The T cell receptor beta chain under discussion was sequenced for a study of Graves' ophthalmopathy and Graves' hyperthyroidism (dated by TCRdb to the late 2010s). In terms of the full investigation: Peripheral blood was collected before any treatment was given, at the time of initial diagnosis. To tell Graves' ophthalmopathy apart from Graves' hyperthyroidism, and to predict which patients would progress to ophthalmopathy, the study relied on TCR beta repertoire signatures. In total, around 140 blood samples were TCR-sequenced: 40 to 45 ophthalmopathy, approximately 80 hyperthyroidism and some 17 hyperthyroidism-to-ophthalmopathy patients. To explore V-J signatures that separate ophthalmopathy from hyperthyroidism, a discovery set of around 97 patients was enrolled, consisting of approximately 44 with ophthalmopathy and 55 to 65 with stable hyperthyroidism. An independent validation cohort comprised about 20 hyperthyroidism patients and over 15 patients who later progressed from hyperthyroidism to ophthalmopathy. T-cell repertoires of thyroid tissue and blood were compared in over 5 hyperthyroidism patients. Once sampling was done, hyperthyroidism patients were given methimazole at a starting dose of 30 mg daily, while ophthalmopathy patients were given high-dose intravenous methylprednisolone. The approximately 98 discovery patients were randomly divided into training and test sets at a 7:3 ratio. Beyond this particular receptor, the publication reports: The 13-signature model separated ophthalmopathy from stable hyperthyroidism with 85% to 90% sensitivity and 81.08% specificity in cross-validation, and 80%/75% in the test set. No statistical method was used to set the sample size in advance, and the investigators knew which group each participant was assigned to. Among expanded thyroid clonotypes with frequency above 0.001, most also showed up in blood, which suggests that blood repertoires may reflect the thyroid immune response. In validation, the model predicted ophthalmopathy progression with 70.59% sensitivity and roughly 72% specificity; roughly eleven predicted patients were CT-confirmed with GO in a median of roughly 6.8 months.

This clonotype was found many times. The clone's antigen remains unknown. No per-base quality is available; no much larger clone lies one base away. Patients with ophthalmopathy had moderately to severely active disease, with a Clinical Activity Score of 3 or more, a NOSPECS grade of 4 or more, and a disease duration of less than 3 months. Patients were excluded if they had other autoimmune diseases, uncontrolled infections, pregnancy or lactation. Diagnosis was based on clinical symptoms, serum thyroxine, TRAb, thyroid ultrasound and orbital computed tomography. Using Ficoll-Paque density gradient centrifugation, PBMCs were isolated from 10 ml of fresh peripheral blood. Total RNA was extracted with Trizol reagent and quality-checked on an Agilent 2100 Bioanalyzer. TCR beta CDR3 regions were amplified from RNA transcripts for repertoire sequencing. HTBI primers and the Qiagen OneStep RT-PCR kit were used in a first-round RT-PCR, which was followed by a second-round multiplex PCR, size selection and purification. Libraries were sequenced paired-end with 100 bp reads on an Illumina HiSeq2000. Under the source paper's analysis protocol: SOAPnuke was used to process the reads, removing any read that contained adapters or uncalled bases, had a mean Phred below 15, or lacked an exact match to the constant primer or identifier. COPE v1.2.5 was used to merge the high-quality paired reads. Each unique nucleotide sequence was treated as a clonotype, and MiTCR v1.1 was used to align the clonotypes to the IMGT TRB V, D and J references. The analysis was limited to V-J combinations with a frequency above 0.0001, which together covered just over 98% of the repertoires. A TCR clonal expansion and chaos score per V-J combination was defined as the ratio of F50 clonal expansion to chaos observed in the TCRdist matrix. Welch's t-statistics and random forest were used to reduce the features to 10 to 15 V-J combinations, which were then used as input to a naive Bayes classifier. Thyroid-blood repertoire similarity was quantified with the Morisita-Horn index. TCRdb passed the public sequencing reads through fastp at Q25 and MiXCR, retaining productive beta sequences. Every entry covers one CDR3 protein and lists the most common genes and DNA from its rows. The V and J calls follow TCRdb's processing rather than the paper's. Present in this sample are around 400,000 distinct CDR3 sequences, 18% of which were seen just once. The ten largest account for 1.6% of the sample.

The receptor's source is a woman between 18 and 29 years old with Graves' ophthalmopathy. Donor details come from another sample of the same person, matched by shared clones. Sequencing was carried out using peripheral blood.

The DNA sequence is TGTGCCACCAGTGATTTGCTCGCAGATACGCAGTATTTT. This gives the protein CATSDLLADTQYF. The chain uses TRBV24-1 and TRBJ2-3; too little of a D gene remains to name it. The CDR3 runs 13 residues from the cysteine to the phenylalanine. The CDR3 DNA has 39 bases and is translated from base 1. Sequences KGHDR (CDR1) and SFDVKD (CDR2) are obtained from the germline V gene. V drops 0 bases and J drops 4 bases, leaving 4 bases in between.